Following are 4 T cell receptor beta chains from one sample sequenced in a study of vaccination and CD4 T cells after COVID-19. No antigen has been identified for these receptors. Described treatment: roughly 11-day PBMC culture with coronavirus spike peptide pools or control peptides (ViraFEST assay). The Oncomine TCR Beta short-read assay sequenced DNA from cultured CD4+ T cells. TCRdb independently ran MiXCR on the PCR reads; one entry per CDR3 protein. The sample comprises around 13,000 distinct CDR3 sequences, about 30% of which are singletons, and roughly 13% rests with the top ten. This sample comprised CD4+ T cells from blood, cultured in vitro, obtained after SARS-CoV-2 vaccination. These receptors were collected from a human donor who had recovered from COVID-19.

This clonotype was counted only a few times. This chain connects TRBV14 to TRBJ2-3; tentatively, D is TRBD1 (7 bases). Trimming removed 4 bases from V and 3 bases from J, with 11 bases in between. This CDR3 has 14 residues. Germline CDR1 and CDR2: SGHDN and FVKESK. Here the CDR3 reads CASSPQGRTDTQYF. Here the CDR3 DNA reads TGTGCCAGCAGCCCACAGGGGAGGACAGATACGCAGTATTTT.

CDR3 coding DNA: TGTGCCACCAGTGACCCCGGAAGAATAGAGACCCAGTACTTC. Translating gives CATSDPGRIETQYF. The chain employs TRBV24-1 and TRBJ2-5; D is undetermined. The V and J ends lost 4 bases and 4 bases respectively, with 12 bases between them. Germline CDR1 KGHDR, CDR2 SFDVKD. There are 14 residues in the CDR3.

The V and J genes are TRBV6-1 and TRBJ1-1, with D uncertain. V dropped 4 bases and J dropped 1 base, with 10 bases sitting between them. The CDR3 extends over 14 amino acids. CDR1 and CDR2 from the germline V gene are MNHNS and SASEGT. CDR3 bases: TGTGCCAGCAGTGGGCGTCGGGGGAACACTGAAGCTTTCTTT. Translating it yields CASSGRRGNTEAFF.

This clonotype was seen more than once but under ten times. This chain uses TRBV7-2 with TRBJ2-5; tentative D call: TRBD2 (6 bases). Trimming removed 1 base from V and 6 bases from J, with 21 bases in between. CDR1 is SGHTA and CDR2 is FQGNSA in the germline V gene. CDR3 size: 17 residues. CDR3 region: CASSLGPLGGNPKTQYF. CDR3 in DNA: TGTGCCAGCAGCTTAGGTCCCTTGGGGGGTAACCCAAAGACCCAGTACTTC.